The 25 T cell receptor beta chains below all came from one sample that was sequenced in a study of T cells in localized non-small cell lung cancer. The assay was immunoSEQ multiplex PCR, and TCRdb's table has in-frame clones only and misses some. This table has roughly 34,000 clones, approximately 90% appearing once. The specimen was peripheral blood mononuclear cells, collected before any cancer treatment. These receptors originate from a man aged 40 to 75 with stage III lung adenocarcinoma.

The genes are TRBV9 and TRBJ1-1; D may be TRBD1 (5 bases). This CDR3 comprises 13 residues. CDR1 is SGDLS, CDR2 YYNGEE, per germline. The V end lost 4 bases, the J end lost 0 bases, and 7 bases lay between the germline ends. The CDR3 here is CASSRGMNTEAFF. DNA for the CDR3: TGTGCCAGCAGCAGGGGTATGAACACTGAAGCTTTCTTT.

J is TRBJ1-1 and V is TRBV18, with D perhaps matching TRBD1 (6 bases). CDR3 length: 16 amino acids. CDR1 is KGHSH and CDR2 is LQKENI in the germline V gene. The ends were cut back, 5 bases at V and 3 bases at J, with 19 bases in the middle. CDR3 amino acids: CASSYQRGIRDTEAFF. DNA of the CDR3: TGTGCCAGCTCATACCAGAGGGGGATAAGGGACACTGAAGCTTTCTTT. The whole variable domain, remainder taken from reference TRBV18 and TRBJ1-1, is NAGVMQNPRHLVRRRGQEARLRCSPMKGHSHVYWYRQLPEEGLKFMVYLQKENIIDESGMPKERFSAEFPKEGPSILRIQQVVRGDSAAYFCASSYQRGIRDTEAFFGQGTRLTVV.

The V and J genes are TRBV9 and TRBJ1-2; tentatively, D is TRBD1 (5 bases). V gave up 0 bases and J gave up 4 bases, with 10 bases separating them. From germline, CDR1 is SGDLS and CDR2 YYNGEE. This CDR3 is 14 amino acids long. In DNA, the CDR3 is TGTGCCAGCAGCGTAGGGGACGGGTCCTATGGCTACACCTTC. Encoded protein: CASSVGDGSYGYTF.

This chain connects TRBV6-4 to TRBJ1-1; D might be TRBD1 (6 bases). The CDR3 consists of 15 residues. With 3 bases removed from V and 12 bases from J, the gap between germline ends came to 23 bases. Germline V gene data show CDR1 as MRHNA and CDR2 as SNTAGT. The CDR3 protein is CASSEGGKGIGKTFF. The CDR3 DNA follows: TGTGCCAGCAGTGAGGGGGGCAAGGGGATCGGTAAGACTTTCTTT.

This clone was observed a single time. The V call is TRBV27, the J call TRBJ1-5; D not certain. Germline-derived CDR1 and CDR2 are MNHEY and SMNVEV (reference sequence). Trimming removed 5 bases at V and 0 bases at J, with 14 bases between. The CDR3 totals 16 residues. CDR3 in DNA: TGTGCCAGCAGTCTAAAGGCGGGGTATAGCAATCAGCCCCAGCATTTT. It translates to CASSLKAGYSNQPQHF.

The chain couples TRBV7-2 to TRBJ1-2; no clear D gene. V lost 7 bases and J 8 bases, leaving 17 bases between the germline ends. The germline CDR1 and CDR2 sequences are SGHTA and FQGNSA. The CDR3 spans 13 residues. CDR3 DNA sequence: TGTGCCAGCACCCTTAGTCGGGCGCCCGGCTACACCTTC. It translates to CASTLSRAPGYTF.

V is TRBV7-2 and J is TRBJ2-1, with a weak D call TRBD2 (5 bases). The CDR3 sequence is 13 residues long. The V end lost 3 bases, the J end lost 9 bases, and 12 bases lay between the germline ends. Germline V gives CDR1 SGHTA, CDR2 FQGNSA. This chain's CDR3 is CASSFSSAGEQFF. The CDR3 nucleotides are TGTGCCAGCAGCTTCTCCAGTGCGGGTGAGCAGTTCTTC.

A word on this clone: The germline gene is not matched at one end of the junction; a read error may be the cause. The rearrangement links TRBV7-7 to TRBJ2-5; 8 positions agree with TRBD1. Germline CDR1 reads SSHAT; CDR2 reads FNYEAQ (reference sequence). This CDR3 has 15 amino acids. In DNA, the CDR3 is TGTGCTAGCAGCTTAACTCAGGGGGCCCGGGAGACCCAGTACTTC. Protein product: CASSLTQGARETQYF.

V gene TRBV7-2 combines with J gene TRBJ1-4; D is ambiguous. V was clipped by 3 bases and J by 4 bases, with 12 bases between them. The CDR3 is made up of 15 amino acids. Per the germline V gene, CDR1 is SGHTA and CDR2 is FQGNSA. CDR3 region: CASSFSLWGNEKLFF. The CDR3 nucleotides read TGTGCCAGCAGCTTTTCCCTTTGGGGTAATGAAAAACTGTTTTTT. Complete variable domain (other parts from reference TRBV7-2 and TRBJ1-4): GAGVSQSPSNKVTEKGKDVELRCDPISGHTALYWYRQSLGQGLEFLIYFQGNSAPDKSGLPSDRFSAERTGGSVSTLTIQRTQQEDSAVYLCASSFSLWGNEKLFFGSGTQLSVL.

The chain is built from TRBV25-1 and TRBJ2-4, with 7 bases identical to TRBD1. CDR1 MGHDK and CDR2 SYGVNS come from the germline V gene. The length of the CDR3 is 16 residues. Unmatched junction bases numbered 11, after V lost 3 bases and J lost 6 bases. CDR3 amino acids: CASSEGRGPVGNIQYF. The CDR3 nucleotides are TGTGCCAGCAGTGAGGGAAGGGGGCCCGTTGGAAACATTCAGTACTTC.

The CDR3 here is CASSRGLDTQYF. The CDR3 bases are TGTGCCAGTAGTCGGGGGTTAGATACGCAGTATTTT. The chain couples TRBV19 to TRBJ2-3, with D perhaps TRBD2 (6 bases). Germline-derived CDR1 and CDR2 are LNHDA and SQIVND (reference sequence). This CDR3 contains 12 residues. Trimming stripped 5 bases from V and 5 bases from J, with 8 bases between.

The chain links TRBV28 to TRBJ1-2; no clear D. Germline V lookup: CDR1 MDHEN, CDR2 SYDVKM. V gave up 7 bases and J gave up 1 base, with 7 bases separating them. This CDR3 has 12 amino acids. CDR3 DNA: TGTGCCAGCACTCTGAGTAACTATGGCTACACCTTC. Amino acid sequence: CASTLSNYGYTF.

This clone turned up a few times. The chain joins TRBV7-2 to TRBJ2-3; TRBD2 might be the D (6 bases). The germline CDR1 and CDR2 sequences are SGHTA and FQGNSA. V gave up 5 bases and J gave up 1 base, with 16 bases separating them. The CDR3 has 16 residues. The CDR3 bases are TGTGCCAGCAGCCCCCTTGGGGGGAGTGGCACAGATACGCAGTATTTT. Protein: CASSPLGGSGTDTQYF. Filled out from reference TRBV7-2 and TRBJ2-3, the complete variable domain reads GAGVSQSPSNKVTEKGKDVELRCDPISGHTALYWYRQSLGQGLEFLIYFQGNSAPDKSGLPSDRFSAERTGGSVSTLTIQRTQQEDSAVYLCASSPLGGSGTDTQYFGPGTRLTVL.

The chain combines TRBV5-1 with TRBJ1-6, with 8 bases identical to TRBD1. The junction had 10 bases not matched to a gene; V was cut back by 7 bases and J by 4 bases. Germline V gene sequence: CDR1 SGHRS, CDR2 YFSETQ. This CDR3 contains 16 residues. CDR3 amino acids: CASCNGQGGYNSPLHF. CDR3 DNA: TGCGCCAGCTGCAACGGACAGGGTGGATATAATTCACCCCTCCACTTT.

The V gene is TRBV10-2, the J gene TRBJ1-1; a possible D gene is TRBD1 (6 bases). V lost 6 bases, J lost 0 bases, and 20 bases lay in between. The CDR3 has 17 residues. CDR1 and CDR2 (germline): WSHSY, SAAADI. The CDR3 region is CASSPAGAPRMNTEAFF. CDR3 coding DNA: TGCGCCAGCAGCCCCGCAGGGGCACCCCGGATGAACACTGAAGCTTTCTTT.

The chain carries TRBV5-5 and TRBJ1-2, with a tentative D call TRBD1 (5 bases). From germline, CDR1 is SGHKS and CDR2 YYEKEE (reference sequence). Trimming removed 4 bases from V and 8 bases from J, with 15 bases in between. The CDR3 is 13 residues long. In DNA form, the CDR3 reads TGTGCCAGCAGCCAAGTCGGGGGTTTGGGCTACACCTTC. It is translated as CASSQVGGLGYTF.

The chain carries TRBV7-3 and TRBJ2-6; maybe TRBD2 (6 bases). CDR1 is SGHTA and CDR2 is FQGTGA in the germline V gene. V lost 8 bases and J 2 bases, leaving 16 bases between the germline ends. CDR3 size: 16 residues. CDR3 region: CASGRQGSAGANVLTF. CDR3 DNA: TGTGCCAGCGGGAGGCAGGGCTCAGCTGGGGCCAACGTCCTGACTTTC. Combining the CDR3 with reference TRBV7-3 and TRBJ2-6 gives the whole variable domain GAGVSQTPSNKVTEKGKYVELRCDPISGHTALYWYRQSLGQGPEFLIYFQGTGAADDSGLPNDRFFAVRPEGSVSTLKIQRTERGDSAVYLCASGRQGSAGANVLTFGAGSRLTVL.

This clone was detected once. This chain connects TRBV10-3 to TRBJ2-7; TRBD1 aligns across 7 bases. The CDR3 loop spans 12 amino acids. In germline, CDR1 is ENHRY, CDR2 SYGVKD. Trimming took 2 bases from V and 7 from J; bases not matched to a gene: 2. This chain's CDR3 is CAISELQGEQYF. CDR3 in DNA: TGTGCCATCAGTGAGCTACAGGGGGAGCAGTACTTC.

The chain recombines TRBV5-5 with TRBJ2-1, with D possibly matching TRBD2 (5 bases). The CDR3 is 15 amino acids. The germline CDR1 and CDR2 sequences are SGHKS and YYEKEE (reference sequence). The V and J ends lost 4 bases and 1 base respectively, with 12 bases between them. This CDR3 reads CASSLGLISYNEQFF. The CDR3 region has the DNA TGTGCCAGCAGCCTCGGACTGATTTCCTACAATGAGCAGTTCTTC. The full variable domain, completed using reference TRBV5-5 and TRBJ2-1, is DAGVTQSPTHLIKTRGQQVTLRCSPISGHKSVSWYQQVLGQGPQFIFQYYEKEERGRGNFPDRFSARQFPNYSSELNVNALLLGDSALYLCASSLGLISYNEQFFGPGTRLTVL.

This clone appeared once. The chain uses TRBV28 and TRBJ1-6, with 7 bases identical to TRBD1. J was trimmed by 4 bases and V by 2 bases; bases with no gene match: 5. This CDR3 is built from 16 residues. Germline CDR1 MDHEN, CDR2 SYDVKM. The chain's CDR3 is CASSLNRGSYNSPLHF. CDR3 bases: TGTGCCAGCAGTTTAAACAGGGGCTCTTATAATTCACCCCTCCACTTT. Full variable domain (outside the CDR3, taken from reference TRBV28 and TRBJ1-6): DVKVTQSSRYLVKRTGEKVFLECVQDMDHENMFWYRQDPGLGLRLIYFSYDVKMKEKGDIPEGYSVSREKKERFSLILESASTNQTSMYLCASSLNRGSYNSPLHFGNGTRLTVT.

The chain uses TRBV18 and TRBJ2-5; D remains ambiguous. The CDR3 has 11 amino acids. The germline gives CDR1 KGHSH, CDR2 LQKENI. V was trimmed by 3 bases and J by 5 bases, leaving 4 bases between them. This CDR3 is CASSPGETQYF. In nucleotides, the CDR3 is TGTGCCAGCTCACCTGGGGAGACCCAGTACTTC.

Concerning this clone itself: Distinct nucleotide sequences in the sample also encode this CDR3. The CDR3 nucleotides read TGTGCCAGCTCACCAAGACAGGGGGCCTACGAGCAGTACTTC. It codes for CASSPRQGAYEQYF. This rearrangement joins TRBV18 to TRBJ2-7; 9 nucleotides align to TRBD1. CDR1 KGHSH and CDR2 LQKENI come from the germline V gene. The ends lost 2 bases at V and 2 bases at J; junction bases unmatched: 1. The CDR3 is 14 residues long.

The chain couples TRBV9 to TRBJ2-7; D is perhaps TRBD2 (6 bases). Germline CDR1 reads SGDLS; CDR2 reads YYNGEE. Trimming took 0 bases from V and 0 from J, leaving 16 bases between them. The CDR3 is made up of 17 amino acids. CDR3 sequence: CASSVGPGGTSSYEQYF. In DNA, the CDR3 is TGTGCCAGCAGCGTAGGACCGGGCGGGACCAGCTCCTACGAGCAGTACTTC.

The chain links TRBV25-1 to TRBJ1-4; no definite D call. CDR1 and CDR2 from the germline V gene are MGHDK and SYGVNS. The CDR3 contains 13 residues. Trimming shortened V by 1 base and J by 8 bases, and 8 bases separated the two germline ends. The CDR3 coding sequence is TGTGCCAGCAGTGAATTAGGTGAAGAAAAACTGTTTTTT. It encodes CASSELGEEKLFF.

The rearrangement links TRBV7-9 to TRBJ2-6; 7 nucleotides line up with TRBD1. With V trimmed by 4 bases and J by 1 base, 7 bases remained unmatched. The CDR3 runs 17 residues. CDR1 is SEHNR and CDR2 is FQNEAQ in the germline V gene (reference sequence). The CDR3 DNA sequence: TGTGCCAGCAGCTCTCGACAGGGATCGTCTGGGGCCAACGTCCTGACTTTC. The encoded protein is CASSSRQGSSGANVLTF.